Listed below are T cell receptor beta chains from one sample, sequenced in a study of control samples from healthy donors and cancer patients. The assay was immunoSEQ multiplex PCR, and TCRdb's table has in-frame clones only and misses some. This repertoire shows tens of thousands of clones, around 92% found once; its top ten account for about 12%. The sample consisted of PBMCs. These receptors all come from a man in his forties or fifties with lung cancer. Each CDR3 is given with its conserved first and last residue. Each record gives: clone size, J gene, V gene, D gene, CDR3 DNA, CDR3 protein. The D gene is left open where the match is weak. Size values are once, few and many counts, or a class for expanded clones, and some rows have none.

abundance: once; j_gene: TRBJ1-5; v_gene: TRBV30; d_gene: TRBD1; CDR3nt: TGTGCCTGGAGTGTACAGGGGACTCAGCCCCAGCATTTT; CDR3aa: CAWSVQGTQPQHF
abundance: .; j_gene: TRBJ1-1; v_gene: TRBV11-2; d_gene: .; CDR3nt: TGTGCCAGCAGCTTAAGAGGGGCTTTCTTT; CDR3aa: CASSLRGAFF
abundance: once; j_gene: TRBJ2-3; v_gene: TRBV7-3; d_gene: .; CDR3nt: TGTGCCAGCAGCGAAGTTGGAAGGGATACGCAGTATTTT; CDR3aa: CASSEVGRDTQYF
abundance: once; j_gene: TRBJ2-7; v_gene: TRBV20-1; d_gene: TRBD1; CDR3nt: TGCAGTGCTAGTGAGGACAGGGGGTTCGTCGAGCAGTACTTC; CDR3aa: CSASEDRGFVEQYF
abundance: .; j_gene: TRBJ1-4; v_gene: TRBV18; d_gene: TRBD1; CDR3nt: TGTGCCAGCTCACCACGGACAGGGGCCCGAGGGGGCGAAAAACTGTTTTTT; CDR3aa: CASSPRTGARGGEKLFF
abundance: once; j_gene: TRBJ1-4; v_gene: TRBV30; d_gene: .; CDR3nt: TGTGCCTGGAGGATGGGGGAGCGGGAAAAACTGTTTTTT; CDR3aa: CAWRMGEREKLFF
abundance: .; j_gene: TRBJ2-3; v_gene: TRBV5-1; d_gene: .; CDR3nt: TGCGCCAGCAGCGGGTCCCCTCGCGGCTTCACAGATACGCAGTATTTT; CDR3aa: CASSGSPRGFTDTQYF
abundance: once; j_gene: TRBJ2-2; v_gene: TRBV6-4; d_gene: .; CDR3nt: TGTGCCAGCAGTGATCTTCCGGGACAGAACACCGGGGAGCTGTTTTTT; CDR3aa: CASSDLPGQNTGELFF
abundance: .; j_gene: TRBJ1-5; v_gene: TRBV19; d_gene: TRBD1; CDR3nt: TGTGCCAGCTCTGGGCAGGGACAGGGTGGTCAGCCCCAGCATTTT; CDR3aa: CASSGQGQGGQPQHF
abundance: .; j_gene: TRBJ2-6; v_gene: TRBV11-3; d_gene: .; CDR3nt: TGTGCCAGCAGCTTAGACTCGTTGGGCTCTGGGGCCAACGTCCTGACTTTC; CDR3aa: CASSLDSLGSGANVLTF
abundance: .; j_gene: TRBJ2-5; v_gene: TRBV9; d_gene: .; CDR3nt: TGTGCCAGCAGCGTAGCGAGCAGGGCAGTGGGGCAAGAGACCCAGTACTTC; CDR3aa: CASSVASRAVGQETQYF
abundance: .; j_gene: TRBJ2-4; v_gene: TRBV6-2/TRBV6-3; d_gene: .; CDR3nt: TGTGCCAGCAGCTTAGGAGCCAAAAACATTCAGTACTTC; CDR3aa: CASSLGAKNIQYF
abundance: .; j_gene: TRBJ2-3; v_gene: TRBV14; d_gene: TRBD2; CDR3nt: TGTGCCAGCAGCTTTTTAGCGGGGAGCACAGATACGCAGTATTTT; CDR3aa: CASSFLAGSTDTQYF
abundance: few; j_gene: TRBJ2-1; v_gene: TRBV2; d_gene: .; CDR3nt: TGTGCCAGCAGTGAAACGGCCTTCGGTGAGCAGTTCTTC; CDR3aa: CASSETAFGEQFF
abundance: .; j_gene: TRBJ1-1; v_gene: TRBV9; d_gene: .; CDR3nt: TGTGCCAGCAGCGTAGGGCAGGGGAGCACTGAAGCTTTCTTT; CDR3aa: CASSVGQGSTEAFF
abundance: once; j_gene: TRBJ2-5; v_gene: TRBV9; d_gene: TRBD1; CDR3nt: TGTGCCAGCAGCGTGGGGACAGCCCAAAGCCAAGAGACCCAGTACTTC; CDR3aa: CASSVGTAQSQETQYF
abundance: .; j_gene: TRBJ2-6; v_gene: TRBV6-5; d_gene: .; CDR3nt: TGTGCCAGCAGTTACCTACGAGACCACGTCCTGACTTTC; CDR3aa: CASSYLRDHVLTF
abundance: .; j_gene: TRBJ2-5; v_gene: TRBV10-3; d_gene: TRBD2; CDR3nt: TGTGCCATCAGTGAGTCTAGCGGGGGGAAAGAGACCCAGTACTTC; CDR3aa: CAISESSGGKETQYF
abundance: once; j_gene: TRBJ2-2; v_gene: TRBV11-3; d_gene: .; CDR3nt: TGTGCCAGCAGCGTCCAGGGTTACACCGGGGAGCTGTTTTTT; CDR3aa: CASSVQGYTGELFF
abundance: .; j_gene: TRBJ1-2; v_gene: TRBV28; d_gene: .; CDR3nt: TGTGCCAGCAGTTTATCTAGGGGGGAGGAGGGTGGCTACACCTTC; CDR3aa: CASSLSRGEEGGYTF
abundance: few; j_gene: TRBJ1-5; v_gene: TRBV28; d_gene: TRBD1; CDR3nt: TGTGCCAGCAGCGACAGGGACGGGGAGCCCCAGCATTTT; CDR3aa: CASSDRDGEPQHF
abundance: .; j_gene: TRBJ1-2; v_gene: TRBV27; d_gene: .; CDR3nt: TGTGCCAGCAGTTCGTCAGGTGCTAACTATGGCTACACCTTC; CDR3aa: CASSSSGANYGYTF
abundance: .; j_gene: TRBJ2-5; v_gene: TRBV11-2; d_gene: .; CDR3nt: TGTGCCAGCAGCTCCCTAACATGGGGGGCTGAGACCCAGTACTTC; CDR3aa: CASSSLTWGAETQYF
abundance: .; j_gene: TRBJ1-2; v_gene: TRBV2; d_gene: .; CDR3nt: TGTGCCAGCAGCGGCCAGAGCCCGAACTATGGCTACACCTTC; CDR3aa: CASSGQSPNYGYTF
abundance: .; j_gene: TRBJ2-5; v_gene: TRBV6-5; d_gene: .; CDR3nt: TGTGCCAGCAGTTATCAAGGGTACCAAGAGACCCAGTACTTC; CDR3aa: CASSYQGYQETQYF
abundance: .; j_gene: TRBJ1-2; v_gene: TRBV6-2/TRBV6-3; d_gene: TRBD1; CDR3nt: TGTGCCAGCAGTTACGTGGGACAGTATGGCTACACCTTC; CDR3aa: CASSYVGQYGYTF
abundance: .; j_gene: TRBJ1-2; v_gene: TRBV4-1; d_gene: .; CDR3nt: TGCGCCAGCAGCCAAGTTACAGTCAGGGATGGCTACACCTTC; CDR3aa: CASSQVTVRDGYTF
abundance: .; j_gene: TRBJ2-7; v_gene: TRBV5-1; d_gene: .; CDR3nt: TGCGCCAGCAGTCCCCGGGCCGCCTACGAGCAGTACTTC; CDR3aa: CASSPRAAYEQYF
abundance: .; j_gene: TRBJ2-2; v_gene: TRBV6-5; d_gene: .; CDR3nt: TGCGCGACTAAGCGGGTGGATCTTTCCGGGGAGCTGTTTTTT; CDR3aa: CATKRVDLSGELFF
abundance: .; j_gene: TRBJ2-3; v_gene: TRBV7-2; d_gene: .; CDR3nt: TGTGCCAGCAGCCTACTTCAGAGGGGCACAGATACGCAGTATTTT; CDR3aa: CASSLLQRGTDTQYF
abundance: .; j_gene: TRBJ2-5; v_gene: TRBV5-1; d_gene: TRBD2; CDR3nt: TGCGCCAGCAGCTTGGCCGGGGGGCAAGAGACCCAGTACTTC; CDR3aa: CASSLAGGQETQYF
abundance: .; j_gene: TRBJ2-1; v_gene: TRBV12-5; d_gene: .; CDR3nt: TGTGCTAGTGGTTTTGCCTCAAGCTACAATGAGCAGTTCTTC; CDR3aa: CASGFASSYNEQFF
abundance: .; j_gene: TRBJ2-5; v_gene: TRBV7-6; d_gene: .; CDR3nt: TGTGCCAGCAGCCAAGGGAAAGCTGAAGGAGAGACCCAGTACTTC; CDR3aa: CASSQGKAEGETQYF
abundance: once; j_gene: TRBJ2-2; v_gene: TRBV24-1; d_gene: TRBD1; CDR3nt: TGTGCCACCAGTGTTGGGACAGGGATCTTCGGGGAGCTGTTTTTT; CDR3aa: CATSVGTGIFGELFF
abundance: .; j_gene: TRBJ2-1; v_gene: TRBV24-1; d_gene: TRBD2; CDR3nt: TGTGCCACCAGTGATCCCGGGGGGGCGGGCAATGAGCAGTTCTTC; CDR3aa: CATSDPGGAGNEQFF
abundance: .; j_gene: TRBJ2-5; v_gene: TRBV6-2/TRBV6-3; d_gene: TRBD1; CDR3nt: TGTGCCAGCAGTGCTTACAGGGGGAACCAAGAGACCCAGTACTTC; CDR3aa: CASSAYRGNQETQYF
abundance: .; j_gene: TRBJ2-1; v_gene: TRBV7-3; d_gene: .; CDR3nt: TGTGCCAGCAGCTTCCAGGGAATACTGAGCAATGAGCAGTTCTTC; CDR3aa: CASSFQGILSNEQFF
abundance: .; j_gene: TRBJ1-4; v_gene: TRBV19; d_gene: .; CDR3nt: TGTGCCAGTAGTCGGGCAACTAATGAAAAACTGTTTTTT; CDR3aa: CASSRATNEKLFF
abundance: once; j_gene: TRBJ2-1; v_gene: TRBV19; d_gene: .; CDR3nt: TGTGCCAGTAGTATAGATCTAACCGGGGGCGAGCAGTTCTTC; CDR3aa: CASSIDLTGGEQFF
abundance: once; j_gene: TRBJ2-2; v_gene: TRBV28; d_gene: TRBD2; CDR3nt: TGTGCCAGCAGGGTTACCGCGGGGGTCGGGGAGCTGTTTTTT; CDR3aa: CASRVTAGVGELFF
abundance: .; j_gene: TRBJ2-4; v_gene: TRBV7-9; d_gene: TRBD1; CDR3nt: TGTGCCAGCAGCCGACCGGGACAGGGAACAAGCAGCATTCAGTACTTC; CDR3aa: CASSRPGQGTSSIQYF
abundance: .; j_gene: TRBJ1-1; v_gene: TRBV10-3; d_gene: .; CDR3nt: TGTGCCATCATAAGGGGCCAGGGAGAAACTGAAGCTTTCTTT; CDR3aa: CAIIRGQGETEAFF
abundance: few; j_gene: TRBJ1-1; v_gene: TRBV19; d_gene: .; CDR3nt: TGTGCCAGTAGTATCGCAGGGTTTGTCACTGAAGCTTTCTTT; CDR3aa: CASSIAGFVTEAFF
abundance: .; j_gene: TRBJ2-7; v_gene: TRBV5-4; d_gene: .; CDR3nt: TGTGCCAGCAGCTTGACCAGCTCCTACGAGCAGTACTTC; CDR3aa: CASSLTSSYEQYF
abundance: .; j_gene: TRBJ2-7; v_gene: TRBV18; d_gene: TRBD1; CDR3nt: TGTGCCAGCTCACCACCCGGGACAGCCTCCTACGAGCAGTACTTC; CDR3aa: CASSPPGTASYEQYF
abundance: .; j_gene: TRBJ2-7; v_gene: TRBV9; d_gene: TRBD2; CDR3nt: TGTGCCAGCAGCGCGACTAGCGGGGGCCTCGCGCCCTACGAGCAGTACTTC; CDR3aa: CASSATSGGLAPYEQYF
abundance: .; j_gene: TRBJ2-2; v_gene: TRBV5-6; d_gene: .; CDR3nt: TGTGCCAGCAGCTCTACCGGGGAGCTGTTTTTT; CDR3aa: CASSSTGELFF
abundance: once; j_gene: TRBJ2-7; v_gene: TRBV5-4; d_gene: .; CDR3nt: TGTGCCAGCAGCGGCGCGGGGATAGCGGACTACGAGCAGTACTTC; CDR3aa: CASSGAGIADYEQYF
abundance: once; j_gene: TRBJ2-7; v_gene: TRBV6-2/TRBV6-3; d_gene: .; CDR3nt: TGTGCCAGCAGTGGAGCTGCTAGTGGGCGAACCGAGCAGTACTTC; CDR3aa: CASSGAASGRTEQYF